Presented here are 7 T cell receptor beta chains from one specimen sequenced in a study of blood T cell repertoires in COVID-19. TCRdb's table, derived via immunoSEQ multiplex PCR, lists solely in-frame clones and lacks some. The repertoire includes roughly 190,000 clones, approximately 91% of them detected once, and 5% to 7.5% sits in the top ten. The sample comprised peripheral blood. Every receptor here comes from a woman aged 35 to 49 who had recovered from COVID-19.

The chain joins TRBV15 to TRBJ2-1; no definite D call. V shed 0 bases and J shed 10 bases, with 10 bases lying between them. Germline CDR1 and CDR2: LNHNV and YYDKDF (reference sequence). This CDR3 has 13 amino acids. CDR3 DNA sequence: TGTGCCACCAGCAGAGATAACAGTAGGGAGCAGTTCTTC. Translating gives CATSRDNSREQFF.

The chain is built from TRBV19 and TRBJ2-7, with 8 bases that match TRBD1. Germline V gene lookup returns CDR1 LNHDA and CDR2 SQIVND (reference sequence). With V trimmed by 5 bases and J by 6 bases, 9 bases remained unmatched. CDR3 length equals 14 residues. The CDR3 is CASSPRTGRAEQYF. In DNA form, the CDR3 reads TGTGCCAGTAGTCCCCGGACAGGGCGGGCCGAGCAGTACTTC.

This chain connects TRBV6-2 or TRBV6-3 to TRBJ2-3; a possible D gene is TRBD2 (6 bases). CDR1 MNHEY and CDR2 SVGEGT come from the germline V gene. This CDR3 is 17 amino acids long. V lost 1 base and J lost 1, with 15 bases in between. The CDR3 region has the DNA TGTGCCAGCAGTTACTTGTCTTCTAGCGATCGCACAGATACGCAGTATTTT. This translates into CASSYLSSSDRTDTQYF.

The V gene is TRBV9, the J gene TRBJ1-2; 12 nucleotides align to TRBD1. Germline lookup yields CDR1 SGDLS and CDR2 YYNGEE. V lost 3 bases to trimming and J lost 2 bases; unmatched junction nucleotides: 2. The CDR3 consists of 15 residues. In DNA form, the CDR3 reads TGTGCCAGCAGCGCGGGACAGGGGGCGAACTATGGCTACACCTTC. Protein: CASSAGQGANYGYTF. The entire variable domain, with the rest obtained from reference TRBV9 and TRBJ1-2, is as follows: DSGVTQTPKHLITATGQRVTLRCSPRSGDLSVYWYQQSLDQGLQFLIQYYNGEERAKGNILERFSAQQFPDLHSELNLSSLELGDSALYFCASSAGQGANYGYTFGSGTRLTVV.

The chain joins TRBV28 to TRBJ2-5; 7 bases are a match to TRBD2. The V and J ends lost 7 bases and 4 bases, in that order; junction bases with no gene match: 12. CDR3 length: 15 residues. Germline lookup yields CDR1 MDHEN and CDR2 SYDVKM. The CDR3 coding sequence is TGTGCCAGCACTCACGGACTAGTCTGGCGAGAGACCCAGTACTTC. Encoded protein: CASTHGLVWRETQYF.

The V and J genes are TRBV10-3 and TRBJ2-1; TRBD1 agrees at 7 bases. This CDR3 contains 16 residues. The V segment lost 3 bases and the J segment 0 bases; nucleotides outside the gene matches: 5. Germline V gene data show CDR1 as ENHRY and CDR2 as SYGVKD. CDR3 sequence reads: CAISDDSGGSYNEQFF. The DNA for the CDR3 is TGTGCCATCAGTGATGACTCAGGGGGCTCCTACAATGAGCAGTTCTTC.

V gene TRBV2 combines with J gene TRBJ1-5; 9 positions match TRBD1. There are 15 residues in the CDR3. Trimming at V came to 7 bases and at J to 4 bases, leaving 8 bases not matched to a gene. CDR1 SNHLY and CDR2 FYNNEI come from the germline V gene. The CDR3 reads CASNKQGAKNQPQHF. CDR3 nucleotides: TGTGCCAGCAACAAACAGGGGGCCAAGAATCAGCCCCAGCATTTT. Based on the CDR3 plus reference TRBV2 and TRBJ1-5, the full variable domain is EPEVTQTPSHQVTQMGQEVILRCVPISNHLYFYWYRQILGQKVEFLVSFYNNEISEKSEIFDDQFSVERPDGSNFTLKIRSTKLEDSAMYFCASNKQGAKNQPQHFGDGTRLSIL.